Included here is one T cell receptor (beta chain) sequence, with context. This clone was picked up a small number of times. Its target antigen remains unknown. Its ends do not fully match the called genes, so a read error is possible. As encoded in the germline V gene, CDR1 is MDHEN while CDR2 is SYDVKM. Its CDR3 holds 14 amino acids, cysteine through phenylalanine. CDR3 DNA is the only sequence kept; it has 42 bases, read in frame from the first base. This sample stems from a study of metastatic and nonmetastatic thyroid tumors (dated by TCRdb to about 2020). With respect to the entire study: Repertoires were compared across peripheral blood and tumor or nodule tissue samples from malignant and benign thyroid patients.

Libraries were prepared through PCR. Sequencer: Illumina HiSeq 4000. High-throughput sequencing was used to profile the CDR3 region of the TCR beta-chain in every patient. In the source study's methods: CDR3 differences across clinicopathological groups were used to build a classifier for discriminating distant-metastatic papillary thyroid cancer patients. Repertoire diversity was assessed with the Shannon index, and tumor-blood repertoire similarity with the Morisita-Horn index. TCRdb ran its own pipeline on the public reads, namely fastp trimming at Q25 and MiXCR clone calling, and kept in-frame beta chains. TCRdb assigned the V and J calls; the authors' analysis was not used. For this sample the table gives tens of thousands of clones, of which more than 15% were detected only once. The leading ten clones occupy approximately 2.7% of the sample. None of the patients had been given any treatment before thyroid surgery. The study retrospectively analysed patient clinical samples collected from about 2012 to 2018 using T-cell receptor beta sequencing.

The research as a whole found: In both blood and tumor samples, malignant tumors were reported to have significantly higher TCR beta diversity than benign nodules.

The source is a male donor with papillary thyroid cancer or a benign thyroid nodule (not recorded which). Some clones in this sample may be carry-over from other donors' samples. The chain couples TRBV28 to TRBJ2-2, with the D gene call left open. The specimen was adjacent normal tissue. The nucleotide sequence is given as TGTTCCAGCAGTGTCTTCAGTGTTACCGGTGGGCTGTTTTTT. Its translation reads: CSSSVFSVTGGLFF.